This TCR beta chain was recorded in a study of T cell repertoires in cytomegalovirus infection. At the level of the study: Selected CMV epitopes included recently identified HLA-C-restricted ones as well as well-studied HLA-B-restricted ones. Indications of both CMV infection and matching HLA type were provided by public TCR beta signatures.

A word on this clonotype: Its antigen is still unknown.

TCRdb passed the reads through MiXCR, listing each CDR3 protein once. The sample includes approximately 600,000 distinct CDR3 sequences, almost 40% seen only once; the top ten take around 48%. Trimming removed 0 bases from V and 4 bases from J, with 12 bases in between. The CDR3 spans 15 residues. Germline CDR1 MNHEY, CDR2 SVGAGI. Whole-study results and caveats: HLA-C-restricted CMV clonotypes gave the most frequent clonotype in two of eight donors. Based on cumulative public TCR beta family frequency, carriers of CMV plus the relevant HLA were identified.

This sequence originates from a human donor in good health (CMV status not recorded). Some clones in this sample may be carry-over from other donors' samples. The sample here was cultured PBMCs, taken from culture after CMV antigen stimulation. V and J are TRBV6-5 and TRBJ1-1; D is unclear. CDR3 coding DNA: TGTGCCAGCAGTTACTCCGCAGGAACCGTCACTGAAGCTTTCTTT. Its translation: CASSYSAGTVTEAFF.